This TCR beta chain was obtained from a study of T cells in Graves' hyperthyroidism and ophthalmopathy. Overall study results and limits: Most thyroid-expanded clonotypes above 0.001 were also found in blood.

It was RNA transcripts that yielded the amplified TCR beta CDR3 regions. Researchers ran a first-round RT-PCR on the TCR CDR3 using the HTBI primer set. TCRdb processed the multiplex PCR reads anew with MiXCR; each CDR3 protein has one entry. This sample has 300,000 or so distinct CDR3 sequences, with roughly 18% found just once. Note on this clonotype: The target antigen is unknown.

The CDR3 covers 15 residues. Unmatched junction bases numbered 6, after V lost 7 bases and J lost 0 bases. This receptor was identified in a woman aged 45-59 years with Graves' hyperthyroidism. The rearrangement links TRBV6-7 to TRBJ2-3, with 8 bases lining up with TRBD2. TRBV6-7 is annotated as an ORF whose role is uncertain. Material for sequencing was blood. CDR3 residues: CASTPLAASTDTQYF. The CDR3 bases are TGTGCCAGCACCCCACTAGCGGCTAGCACAGATACGCAGTATTTT.